Shown below are 10 T cell receptor beta chains from a single sample sequenced in a study of T cells in narcolepsy. Only in-frame clones appear in the TCRdb table, and some are missing; sequencing was by immunoSEQ multiplex PCR. The sample has approximately 31,000 clones, approximately 78% seen once. Specimen: CD45RA- memory CD4+ T cells from PBMCs. Receptors were obtained from a human donor with narcolepsy.

The rearrangement uses TRBV11-2 and TRBJ1-1, with D possibly matching TRBD1 (5 bases). The CDR3 runs 14 residues. Germline V gene data show CDR1 as SGHAT and CDR2 as FQNNGV. Trimming removed 6 bases from V and 1 base from J, with 12 bases in between. The chain's CDR3 is CASSLIGGNTEAFF. CDR3 DNA sequence: TGTGCCAGCAGTTTAATCGGGGGGAACACTGAAGCTTTCTTT. The complete variable domain, with remaining parts taken from reference TRBV11-2 and TRBJ1-1, reads EAGVAQSPRYKIIEKRQSVAFWCNPISGHATLYWYQQILGQGPKLLIQFQNNGVVDDSQLPKDRFSAERLKGVDSTLKIQPAKLEDSAVYLCASSLIGGNTEAFFGQGTRLTVV.

This clone came up a few times. V gene TRBV18 combines with J gene TRBJ1-1; D is perhaps TRBD1 (5 bases). The CDR3 consists of 13 residues. V lost 6 bases, J lost 1 base, and 9 bases lay in between. From germline, CDR1 is KGHSH and CDR2 LQKENI. The CDR3 sequence is CASSGDGNTEAFF. DNA of the CDR3: TGTGCCAGCTCGGGGGACGGGAACACTGAAGCTTTCTTT.

This chain joins TRBV5-4 and TRBJ2-1, with D tentatively TRBD2 (6 bases). This CDR3 is built from 15 residues. Per germline, CDR1 SGHNT and CDR2 YYREEE (reference sequence). V lost 4 bases and J lost 4, with 15 bases in between. The CDR3 reads CASSQGRTTYNEQFF. As DNA, the CDR3 is TGTGCCAGCAGCCAAGGGAGGACTACTTACAATGAGCAGTTCTTC.

This clone has a single count. This sequence joins TRBV4-1 and TRBJ2-5, with TRBD2 matching over 15 bases. V trimming: 4 bases; J trimming: 5 bases; junction bases outside the gene matches: 20. The germline CDR1 and CDR2 sequences are MGHRA and YSYEKL. This CDR3 is built from 21 residues. The CDR3 region is CASSLAFRTSGGAPEKETQYF. The CDR3 DNA reads as TGCGCCAGCAGCCTTGCCTTCCGGACTAGCGGGGGGGCTCCCGAAAAGGAGACCCAGTACTTC.

This chain joins TRBV2 and TRBJ1-1; 11 positions match TRBD1. CDR3 length: 14 amino acids. Germline V gene sequence: CDR1 SNHLY, CDR2 FYNNEI. With 1 base clipped from V and 7 bases from J, the junction kept 2 bases outside the gene matches. The CDR3 here is CASSEDGTGGEAFF. The CDR3 nucleotides are TGTGCCAGCAGTGAAGACGGGACAGGGGGTGAAGCTTTCTTT.

With regard to this clone: The final CDR3 position lacks the conserved phenylalanine or tryptophan, pointing to a likely read error. The chain recombines TRBV9 with TRBJ2-7; D is possibly TRBD1 or TRBD2 (5 bases each). Per the germline V gene, CDR1 is SGDLS and CDR2 is YYNGEE. The CDR3 sequence is 15 residues long. Trimming left V 0 bases short and J 0 bases short, with 10 bases between. As DNA, the CDR3 is TGTGCCAGCAGCGTAGCTACCGGGGCCTCCTACGAGCAGTACCTC. Translation: CASSVATGASYEQYL.

The rearrangement uses TRBV30 and TRBJ2-5, with D unresolved. The CDR3 length is 16 residues. The V end lost 0 bases, the J end lost 0 bases, and 14 bases lay between the germline ends. In germline, CDR1 is GTSNPN, CDR2 SVGIG (reference sequence). CDR3 region: CAWSVPSGPYQETQYF. DNA for the CDR3: TGTGCCTGGAGTGTACCCTCGGGTCCGTACCAAGAGACCCAGTACTTC. Full variable domain (rest looked up from reference TRBV30 and TRBJ2-5): SQTIHQWPATLVQPVGSPLSLECTVEGTSNPNLYWYRQAAGRGLQLLFYSVGIGQISSEVPQNLSASRPQDRQFILSSKKLLLSDSGFYLCAWSVPSGPYQETQYFGPGTRLLVL.

The chain combines TRBV6-9 with TRBJ2-1; D possibly corresponds to TRBD2 (6 bases). V was trimmed by 7 bases and J by 6 bases, leaving 19 bases between them. This CDR3 has 15 residues. CDR1 MNHGY and CDR2 SVAAGI come from the germline V gene. CDR3 DNA: TGTGCCAGCACCGATGGGGGGAGGTTAAGCAATGAGCAGTTCTTC. This sequence encodes CASTDGGRLSNEQFF.

The gene calls are TRBV18 and TRBJ2-3; D is uncertain. The germline CDR1 and CDR2 sequences are KGHSH and LQKENI. The CDR3 runs 14 residues. Trimming shortened V by 2 bases and J by 3 bases, and 9 bases separated the two germline ends. The CDR3 coding sequence is TGTGCCAGCTCACCAAATACGAATACAGATACGCAGTATTTT. Its translation is CASSPNTNTDTQYF.

This chain links TRBV5-4 with TRBJ2-7, with 12 bases matching TRBD2. The V gene end was trimmed by 4 bases and the J gene end by 1 base; junction bases not matched to a gene: 6. Germline lookup yields CDR1 SGHNT and CDR2 YYREEE (reference sequence). The CDR3 runs 16 residues. This CDR3 is CASSLRTSGVSYEQYF. As DNA, the CDR3 is TGTGCCAGCAGCCTCAGGACTAGCGGGGTTTCCTACGAGCAGTACTTC.